This T cell receptor (beta chain) was retrieved from a study of shared clonotypes between healthy human individuals. Findings and caveats of the study: Compared with memory subsets, naive subsets generally had larger estimated richness. Roughly 5% of naive CD4 clonotypes were common to a few donors. Incomplete sequencing of sorted subsets was indicated by rarefaction despite large depth.

CD45RO negativity and positive selection for CCR7 defined naive CD8 cells, a population that excluded terminally differentiated effector memory CD45RA+ cells. In its sample, this clone was seen once. The target antigen is unknown. Replicate PCRs run on sorted subsets employed approximately 0.2 ug DNA, around 27,000 T cell genomes. Here immunoSEQ multiplex PCR was the method, and the copy in TCRdb shows in-frame clones only, minus some. The sample shows approximately 650,000 clones, around 95% of them seen only once. The CDR3 sequence is 16 residues long. V was clipped by 3 bases and J by 2 bases, with 17 bases between them. From germline, CDR1 is LNHDA and CDR2 SQIVND (reference sequence).

This TCR was sampled from a woman between 25 and 40 years old in good health. The sample comprised naive CD8+ T cells sorted from blood. This chain joins TRBV19 and TRBJ2-7, with D perhaps TRBD1 or TRBD2 (6 bases each). The CDR3 DNA sequence: TGTGCCAGTAGTATGGGGGGCTTCAGCGCCACCTACGAGCAGTACTTC. Its translation: CASSMGGFSATYEQYF.